Below are 9 T cell receptor beta chains sequenced from a single sample in a study of blood T cell repertoires in COVID-19. Profiled with immunoSEQ multiplex PCR; TCRdb holds only in-frame clones, not every one. The repertoire holds a few hundred thousand clones, with roughly 89% as singletons. Sequencing was carried out using peripheral blood. These receptors came from a woman younger than 45 with COVID-19, enrolled during active disease.

The chain joins TRBV19 to TRBJ2-3; 8 bases line up with TRBD2. Looked up from germline, CDR1 is LNHDA and CDR2 is SQIVND (reference sequence). This CDR3 comprises 15 residues. V lost 3 bases, J lost 6 bases, and 8 bases stayed unmatched. The CDR3 here is CASSMRGDLMDTQYF. The CDR3 DNA sequence: TGTGCCAGTAGTATGCGGGGGGATTTAATGGATACGCAGTATTTT.

This chain uses TRBV18 with TRBJ1-1; maybe TRBD1 (6 bases). The germline V and J ends were trimmed by 3 bases and 4 bases, with 18 bases remaining between them. The CDR3 covers 16 residues. In germline, CDR1 is KGHSH, CDR2 LQKENI. The CDR3 bases are TGTGCCAGCTCACCGAGACAGGACCGAGGAGGCACTGAAGCTTTCTTT. It specifies CASSPRQDRGGTEAFF.

The chain links TRBV7-6 to TRBJ2-1, with 8 bases fitting TRBD2. The ends lost 1 base at V and 4 bases at J; junction bases unmatched: 3. The CDR3 runs to 15 residues. The germline gives CDR1 SGHVS, CDR2 FNYEAQ. The DNA for the CDR3 is TGTGCCAGCAGCTTAGTCGGGGGGGGATACAATGAGCAGTTCTTC. This encodes CASSLVGGGYNEQFF.

Worth noting for this clone: Here the CDR3 omits its conserved ending phenylalanine or tryptophan, so a read error is the likely source. Because the CDR3's place on the DNA is in doubt, the DNA is left out and the CDR3 is given as listed by TCRdb. The V and J genes are TRBV6-2 or TRBV6-3 and TRBJ1-1. CDR1 and CDR2 from the germline V gene are MNHEY and SVGEGT. The CDR3 length equals 12 residues, ends included. CDR3 sequence: CASSYGGSPLEI.

V is TRBV7-9 and J is TRBJ2-7; D is unclear. From germline, CDR1 is SEHNR and CDR2 FQNEAQ (reference sequence). Between the trimmed V and J ends, which lost 4 bases and 2 bases, there was a span of 12 bases. The CDR3 has 14 residues. The CDR3 DNA sequence: TGTGCCAGCAGCTCCCCAATGGCCCCCTACGAGCAGTACGTC. Its translation is CASSSPMAPYEQYV.

The chain employs TRBV2 and TRBJ1-2; D is unclear. The germline CDR1 and CDR2 sequences are SNHLY and FYNNEI. The CDR3 has 20 amino acids. V was shortened by 3 bases and J by 1 base, with 27 bases between the two germline ends. The CDR3 region has the DNA TGTGCCAGCAGTGACTTCATTGGGCAGGCCAACACCAAGATTAACTATGGCTACACCTTC. Protein product: CASSDFIGQANTKINYGYTF. Based on the CDR3 plus reference TRBV2 and TRBJ1-2, the full variable domain is EPEVTQTPSHQVTQMGQEVILRCVPISNHLYFYWYRQILGQKVEFLVSFYNNEISEKSEIFDDQFSVERPDGSNFTLKIRSTKLEDSAMYFCASSDFIGQANTKINYGYTFGSGTRLTVV.

The CDR3 here is CASSLQQPNTEAFF. The DNA for the CDR3 is TGTGCCAGCAGCTTGCAACAGCCGAACACTGAAGCTTTCTTT. V and J are TRBV5-6 and TRBJ1-1; D ambiguous. The V gene's germline CDR1 is SGHDT and CDR2 YYEEEE. V was pared by 1 base and J by 1 base, with 8 bases between. The CDR3 extends over 14 amino acids.

The V and J genes are TRBV7-9 and TRBJ2-3; D possibly corresponds to TRBD1 (5 bases). The CDR3 contains 14 residues. Trimming left V 6 bases short and J 5 bases short, with 15 bases between. Germline CDR1 reads SEHNR; CDR2 reads FQNEAQ (reference sequence). The CDR3 spells CASSLAGHGDTQYF. DNA of the CDR3: TGTGCCAGCAGTCTCGCAGGGCACGGAGATACGCAGTATTTT.

V and J are TRBV7-2 and TRBJ2-3; maybe TRBD2 (6 bases). The CDR3 runs 15 residues. Germline CDR1 SGHTA, CDR2 FQGNSA. Trimming removed 5 bases from V and 2 bases from J, with 14 bases in between. The CDR3: CASSPLRGYTDTQYF. CDR3 DNA: TGTGCCAGCAGCCCTCTGCGGGGATACACAGATACGCAGTATTTT. The variable domain in full, with the rest retrieved from reference TRBV7-2 and TRBJ2-3, is GAGVSQSPSNKVTEKGKDVELRCDPISGHTALYWYRQSLGQGLEFLIYFQGNSAPDKSGLPSDRFSAERTGGSVSTLTIQRTQQEDSAVYLCASSPLRGYTDTQYFGPGTRLTVL.